The entry that follows covers one T cell receptor (beta chain) sequence. The antigen it binds to is not known. Base qualities are not provided; no much larger clone lies one nucleotide away. The treatment or condition tag for this specimen amounts to: around 19 received Ad26.COV2.S at low or high dose, single or two shots; several received placebo; per-sample allocation not given. Repertoires of vaccine and placebo recipients were sequenced from samples collected on day 63 after the first injection. Cohort 1b enrolled roughly 25 adults aged 18-55 years at a single site in Boston, USA, between 29 July and 7 August 2020. As a vaccine, Ad26.COV2.S was a replication-incompetent adenovirus type 26 vector that expressed a prefusion-stabilized SARS-CoV-2 spike protein derived from the original Wuhan strain. The CDR3 runs 13 amino acids, cysteine and phenylalanine included. The DNA shown is the 39-base CDR3, in frame from base 1. V lost 3 bases and J lost 8 bases; the stretch between them is 13 bases long.

The immunoSEQ Assay was the method used to sequence TCRbeta CDR3 regions. After extraction, genomic DNA underwent amplification by bias-controlled multiplex PCR, followed by high-throughput sequencing. Regarding the original processing steps: To quantify the absolute abundance of every unique TCRbeta CDR3 region, sequences were collapsed and filtered. T cell fraction was estimated by normalization of TCRbeta template counts to usable DNA, with usable DNA being measured through amplification of reference genes present in all nucleated cells. Repertoire TCRs were annotated as SARS-CoV-2-specific when V gene, CDR3 amino acid sequence and J gene were exactly matched to a known reactive TCR set. MIRA supplied the reference SARS-CoV-2 TCR set, which was filtered for enrichment in COVID-19-positive ImmuneCODE repertoires so that public or cross-reactive TCRs were removed. Drawing on the MIRA antigens, annotated TCRs were analysed further at the level of specific ORF or position within ORF. Breadth was defined as the number of annotated unique rearrangements divided by the total number of unique productive rearrangements, and depth was defined as the summed frequency of the annotated unique rearrangements. Two-sided Wilcoxon rank-sum tests were applied when comparing TCR breadth between groups. Sourced from immuneACCESS, this table was stored by TCRdb with only in-frame sequences that have V and J called. A share of the clones is absent; for the studies checked, an unresolved V gene accounts for under half, and the remainder has no known explanation. The V and J calls and clone size were taken over from that table, and D and trimming were inferred from the DNA. The sample table contains about 400,000 clones; only one count was recorded for about 88% of them. The top ten clonotypes cover around 2% of the sample.

The record originates from a study of Ad26.COV2.S vaccination and SARS-CoV-2 variants (dated by TCRdb to the early 2020s). The study in broad terms: Donors in the vaccine arm were drawn from COV1001, a phase I-IIa trial of Ad26.COV2.S in healthy adults that was multicentre, randomized, double-blind and placebo-controlled. Ad26.COV2.S was administered intramuscularly at 5 x 10^10 or 1 x 10^11 viral particles, either as a single shot or as two shots given 56 days apart. The specificity and breadth of SARS-CoV-2-reactive T cell receptors after Ad26.COV2.S vaccination were assessed by TCRbeta repertoire sequencing. The TCR-sequenced set comprised approximately 30 samples: some 19 Ad26.COV2.S vaccine recipients, 5 placebo recipients and 8 SARS-CoV-2 convalescent individuals. Trial participants were randomized into five groups of five: low-dose or high-dose Ad26.COV2.S given once or twice, or placebo on both occasions. Investigators did not know the trial group allocation while performing experiments and assessing outcomes. General findings and caveats noted by the study authors: Non-spike TCR breadth was comparable between vaccine and placebo recipients, consistent with the vaccine containing only spike. The authors noted that the TCR breadth and depth analyses may have underestimated total T cell responses. Compared with placebo recipients, Ad26.COV2.S recipients showed higher spike-specific TCR breadth (P = 0.0014). The study was not powered to compare responses between vaccine doses or regimens. Substantial breadth of spike-specific CD8+ and CD4+ T cell responses was reported after vaccination.

The source of this sequence is a person aged 18-60 years who received the Ad26.COV2.S COVID-19 vaccine or a placebo. The chain employs TRBV12-3 or TRBV12-4 and TRBJ1-2; the D gene lacks a confident call. Sequencing was performed on peripheral blood, taken in a trial of Ad26.COV2.S vaccine versus placebo. The DNA is TGTGCCAGCAGTTTCCTCTCAGGTATCGGCTACACCTTC. Translated, it reads CASSFLSGIGYTF.